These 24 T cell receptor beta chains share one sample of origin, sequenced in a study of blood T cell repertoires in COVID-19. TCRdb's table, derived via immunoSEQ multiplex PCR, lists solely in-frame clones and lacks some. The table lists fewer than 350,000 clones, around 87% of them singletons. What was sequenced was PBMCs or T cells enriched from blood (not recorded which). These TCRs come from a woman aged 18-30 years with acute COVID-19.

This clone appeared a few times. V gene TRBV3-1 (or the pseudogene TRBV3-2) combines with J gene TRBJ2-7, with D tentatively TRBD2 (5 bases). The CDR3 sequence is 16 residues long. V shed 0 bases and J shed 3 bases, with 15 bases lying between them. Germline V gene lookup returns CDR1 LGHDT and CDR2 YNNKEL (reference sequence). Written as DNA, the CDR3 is TGTGCCAGCAGCCAAGATGAGGGTACTGAAATCTACGAGCAGTACTTC. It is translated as CASSQDEGTEIYEQYF.

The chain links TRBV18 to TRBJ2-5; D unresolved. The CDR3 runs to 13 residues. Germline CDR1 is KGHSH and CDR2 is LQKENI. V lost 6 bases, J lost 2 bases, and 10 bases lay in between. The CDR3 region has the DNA TGTGCCAGCTCTACTGAGCGTCAAGAGACCCAGTACTTC. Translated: CASSTERQETQYF. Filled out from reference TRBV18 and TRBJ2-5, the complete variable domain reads NAGVMQNPRHLVRRRGQEARLRCSPMKGHSHVYWYRQLPEEGLKFMVYLQKENIIDESGMPKERFSAEFPKEGPSILRIQQVVRGDSAAYFCASSTERQETQYFGPGTRLLVL.

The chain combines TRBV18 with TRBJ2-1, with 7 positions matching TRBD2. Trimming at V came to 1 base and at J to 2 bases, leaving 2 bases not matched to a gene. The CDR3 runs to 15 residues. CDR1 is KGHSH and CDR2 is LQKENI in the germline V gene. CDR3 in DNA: TGTGCCAGCTCACCACAGGGAGGGCCCTACAATGAGCAGTTCTTC. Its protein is CASSPQGGPYNEQFF.

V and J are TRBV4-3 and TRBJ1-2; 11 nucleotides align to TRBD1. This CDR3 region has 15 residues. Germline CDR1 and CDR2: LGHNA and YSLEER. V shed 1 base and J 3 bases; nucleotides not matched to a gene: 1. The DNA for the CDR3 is TGCGCCAGCAGCCAAGGGACAGGGGGCTACTATGGCTACACCTTC. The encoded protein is CASSQGTGGYYGYTF.

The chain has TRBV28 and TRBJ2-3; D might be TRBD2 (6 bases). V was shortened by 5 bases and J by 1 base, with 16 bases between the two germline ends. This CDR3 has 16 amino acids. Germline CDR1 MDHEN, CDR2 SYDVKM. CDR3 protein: CASSPAGTPRTDTQYF. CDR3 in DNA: TGTGCCAGCAGTCCGGCCGGGACTCCTCGCACAGATACGCAGTATTTT. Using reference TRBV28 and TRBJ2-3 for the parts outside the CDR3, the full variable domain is DVKVTQSSRYLVKRTGEKVFLECVQDMDHENMFWYRQDPGLGLRLIYFSYDVKMKEKGDIPEGYSVSREKKERFSLILESASTNQTSMYLCASSPAGTPRTDTQYFGPGTRLTVL.

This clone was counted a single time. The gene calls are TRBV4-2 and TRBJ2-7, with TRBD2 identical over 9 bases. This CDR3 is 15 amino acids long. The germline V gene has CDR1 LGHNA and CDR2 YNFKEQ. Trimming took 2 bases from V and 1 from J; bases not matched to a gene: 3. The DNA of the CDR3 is TGTGCCAGCAGCCAATTTGGACTAGCGTCCTACGAGCAGTACTTC. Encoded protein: CASSQFGLASYEQYF.

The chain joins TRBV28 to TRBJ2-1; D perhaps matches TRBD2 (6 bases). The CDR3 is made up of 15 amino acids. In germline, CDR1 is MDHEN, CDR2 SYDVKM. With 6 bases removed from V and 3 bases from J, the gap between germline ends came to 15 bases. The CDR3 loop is CASSPIEAGYNEQFF. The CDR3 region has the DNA TGTGCCAGCAGCCCAATAGAAGCGGGCTACAATGAGCAGTTCTTC.

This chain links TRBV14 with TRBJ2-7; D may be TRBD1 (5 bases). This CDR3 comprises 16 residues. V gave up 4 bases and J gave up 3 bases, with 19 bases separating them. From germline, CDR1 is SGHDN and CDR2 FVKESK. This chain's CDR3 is CASSPNPLGQIYEQYF. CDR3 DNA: TGTGCCAGCAGCCCCAACCCCCTGGGGCAGATCTACGAGCAGTACTTC. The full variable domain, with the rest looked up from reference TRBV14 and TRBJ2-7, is EAGVTQFPSHSVIEKGQTVTLRCDPISGHDNLYWYRRVMGKEIKFLLHFVKESKQDESGMPNNRFLAERTGGTYSTLKVQPAELEDSGVYFCASSPNPLGQIYEQYFGPGTRLTVT.

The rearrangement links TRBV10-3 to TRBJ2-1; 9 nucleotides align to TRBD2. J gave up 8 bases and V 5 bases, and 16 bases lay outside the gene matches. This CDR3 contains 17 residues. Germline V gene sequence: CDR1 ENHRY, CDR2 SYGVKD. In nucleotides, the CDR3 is TGTGCCATCAGTTCGGGAAGACTAGCGGATACGGGGGATGAGCAGTTCTTC. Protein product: CAISSGRLADTGDEQFF.

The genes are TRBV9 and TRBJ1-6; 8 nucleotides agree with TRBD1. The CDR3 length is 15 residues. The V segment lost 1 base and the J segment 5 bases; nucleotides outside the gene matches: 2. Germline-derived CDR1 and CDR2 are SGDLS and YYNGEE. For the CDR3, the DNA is TGTGCCAGCAGCGTAACGGGACAGGATAATTCACCCCTCCACTTT. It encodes CASSVTGQDNSPLHF.

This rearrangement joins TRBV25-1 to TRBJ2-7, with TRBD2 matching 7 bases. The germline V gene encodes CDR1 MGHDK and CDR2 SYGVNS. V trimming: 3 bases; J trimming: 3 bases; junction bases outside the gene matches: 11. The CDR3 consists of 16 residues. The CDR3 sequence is CASSDRGRGRLYEQYF. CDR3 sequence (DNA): TGTGCCAGCAGTGACCGGGGGAGGGGACGCCTCTACGAGCAGTACTTC.

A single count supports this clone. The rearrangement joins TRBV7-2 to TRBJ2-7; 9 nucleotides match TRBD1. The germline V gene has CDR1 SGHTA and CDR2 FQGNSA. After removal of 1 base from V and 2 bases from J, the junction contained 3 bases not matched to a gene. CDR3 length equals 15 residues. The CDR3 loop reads CASSLGGTGTYEQYF. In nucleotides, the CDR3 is TGTGCCAGCAGCTTAGGGGGGACAGGGACCTACGAGCAGTACTTC.

The CDR3 region is CASSLLGRGSTDTQYF. The CDR3 nucleotides read TGTGCCAGCAGCTTACTAGGCAGGGGGAGCACAGATACGCAGTATTTT. This rearrangement joins TRBV5-8 to TRBJ2-3; 7 positions match TRBD1. The CDR3 runs 16 residues. Germline V gives CDR1 SGHTS, CDR2 YDEGEE. Trimming at V came to 2 bases and at J to 0 bases, leaving 6 bases not matched to a gene.

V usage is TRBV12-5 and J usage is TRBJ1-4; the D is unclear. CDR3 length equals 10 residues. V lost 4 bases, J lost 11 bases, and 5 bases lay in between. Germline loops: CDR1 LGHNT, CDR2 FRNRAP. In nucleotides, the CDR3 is TGTGCTAGTGGTTCCCTGAAACTGTTTTTT. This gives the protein CASGSLKLFF. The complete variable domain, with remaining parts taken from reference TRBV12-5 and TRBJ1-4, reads DARVTQTPRHKVTEMGQEVTMRCQPILGHNTVFWYRQTMMQGLELLAYFRNRAPLDDSGMPKDRFSAEMPDATLATLKIQPSEPRDSAVYFCASGSLKLFFGSGTQLSVL.

The CDR3 coding sequence is TGTGCCAGCAGTTCCGTCGAGATTGCCCTTACAGATACGCAGTATTTT. Translation gives CASSSVEIALTDTQYF. This chain uses TRBV7-2 with TRBJ2-3; D gene ambiguous. Germline CDR1 reads SGHTA; CDR2 reads FQGNSA. Trimming took off 6 bases at V and 3 bases at J, with 19 bases between the two ends. This CDR3 comprises 16 residues.

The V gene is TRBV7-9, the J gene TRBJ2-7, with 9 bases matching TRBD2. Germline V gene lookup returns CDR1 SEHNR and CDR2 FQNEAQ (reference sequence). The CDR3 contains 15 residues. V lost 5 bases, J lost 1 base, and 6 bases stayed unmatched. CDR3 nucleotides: TGTGCCAGCAGCCCCGCTAGCGGGGTATCCTACGAGCAGTACTTC. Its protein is CASSPASGVSYEQYF. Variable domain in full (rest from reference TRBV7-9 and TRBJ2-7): DTGVSQNPRHKITKRGQNVTFRCDPISEHNRLYWYRQTLGQGPEFLTYFQNEAQLEKSRLLSDRFSAERPKGSFSTLEIQRTEQGDSAMYLCASSPASGVSYEQYFGPGTRLTVT.

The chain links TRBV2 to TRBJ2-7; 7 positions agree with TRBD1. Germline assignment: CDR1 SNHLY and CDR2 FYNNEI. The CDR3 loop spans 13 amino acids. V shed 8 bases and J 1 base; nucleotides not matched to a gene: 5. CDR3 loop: CASARTGSYEQYF. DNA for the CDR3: TGTGCCAGCGCTAGGACAGGTTCCTACGAGCAGTACTTC.

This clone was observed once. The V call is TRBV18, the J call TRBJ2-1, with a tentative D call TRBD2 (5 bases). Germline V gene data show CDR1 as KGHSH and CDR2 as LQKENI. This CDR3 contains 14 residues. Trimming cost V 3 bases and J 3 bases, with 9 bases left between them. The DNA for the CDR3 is TGTGCCAGCTCACCCCCAGCGGTCTACAATGAGCAGTTCTTC. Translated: CASSPPAVYNEQFF. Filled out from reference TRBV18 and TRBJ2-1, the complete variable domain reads NAGVMQNPRHLVRRRGQEARLRCSPMKGHSHVYWYRQLPEEGLKFMVYLQKENIIDESGMPKERFSAEFPKEGPSILRIQQVVRGDSAAYFCASSPPAVYNEQFFGPGTRLTVL.

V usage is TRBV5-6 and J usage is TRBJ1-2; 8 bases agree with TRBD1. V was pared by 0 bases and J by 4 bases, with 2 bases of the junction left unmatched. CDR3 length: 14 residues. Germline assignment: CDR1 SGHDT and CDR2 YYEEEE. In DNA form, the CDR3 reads TGTGCCAGCAGCTTGGGGACAGGGATCTATGGCTACACCTTC. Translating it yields CASSLGTGIYGYTF.

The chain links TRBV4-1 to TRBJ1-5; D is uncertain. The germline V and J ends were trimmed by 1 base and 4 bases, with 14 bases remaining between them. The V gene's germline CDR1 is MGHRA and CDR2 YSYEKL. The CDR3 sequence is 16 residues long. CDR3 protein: CASSQASGKHNQPQHF. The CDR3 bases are TGCGCCAGCAGCCAAGCATCAGGCAAGCATAATCAGCCCCAGCATTTT.

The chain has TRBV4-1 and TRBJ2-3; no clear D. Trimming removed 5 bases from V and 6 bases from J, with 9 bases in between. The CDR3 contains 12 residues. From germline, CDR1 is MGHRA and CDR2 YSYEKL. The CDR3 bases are TGCGCCAGCAGCAACAGAGTCGATACGCAGTATTTT. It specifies CASSNRVDTQYF.

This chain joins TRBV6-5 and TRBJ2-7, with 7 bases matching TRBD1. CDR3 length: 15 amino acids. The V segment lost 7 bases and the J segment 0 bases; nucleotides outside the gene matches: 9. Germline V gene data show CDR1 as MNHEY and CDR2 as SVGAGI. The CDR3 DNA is TGTGCCAGCACAGAGGACAGGTTCAGCTCCTACGAGCAGTACTTC. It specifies CASTEDRFSSYEQYF.

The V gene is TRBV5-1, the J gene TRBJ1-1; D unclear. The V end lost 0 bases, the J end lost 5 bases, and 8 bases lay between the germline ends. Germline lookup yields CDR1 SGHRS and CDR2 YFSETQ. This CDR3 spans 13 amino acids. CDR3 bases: TGCGCCAGCAGCTTGGGAGGGAGGACTGAAGCTTTCTTT. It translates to CASSLGGRTEAFF.

CDR3 region: CATNTRQGPYNEQFF. The CDR3 region has the DNA TGTGCCACAAACACGAGACAGGGGCCCTACAATGAGCAGTTCTTC. The V gene is TRBV27, the J gene TRBJ2-1; 8 bases match TRBD1. The CDR3 is made up of 15 amino acids. Germline CDR1 reads MNHEY; CDR2 reads SMNVEV (reference sequence). V lost 10 bases, J lost 2 bases, and 10 bases stayed unmatched.